What follows is one T cell receptor beta chain and its context. This sample is drawn from a study of Ad26.COV2.S vaccination and SARS-CoV-2 variants. Produced via immunoSEQ multiplex PCR; TCRdb's table is partial and in-frame only. Counted here are about 370,000 clones, approximately 89% occurring once; the ten biggest clones make up about 1.9%. Germline V CDR1 and CDR2: SGDLS, YYNGEE. The V gene end was trimmed by 1 base and the J gene end by 6 bases; junction bases not matched to a gene: 5. The CDR3 consists of 15 residues. As to treatment: about 20 received Ad26.COV2.S at low or high dose, single or two shots; about 5 received placebo; per-sample allocation not given. The study sampled participants on day 63 after the first vaccine or placebo injection.

Sequences were derived from peripheral blood, sampled in a trial of Ad26.COV2.S vaccine versus placebo. The origin of this receptor is a person between 18 and 65 years old who received the Ad26.COV2.S COVID-19 vaccine or a placebo. The J gene is TRBJ2-1, the V gene TRBV9; TRBD1 agrees at 9 bases. CDR3 amino acids: CASSVRDREFNEQFF. The CDR3 DNA is TGTGCCAGCAGCGTAAGGGACAGGGAGTTCAATGAGCAGTTCTTC.